One and the same sample provided the 26 T cell receptor beta chains below, sequenced in a study of cytomegalovirus exposure and HLA in healthy donors. Use of 60 Vbeta and 13 Jbeta primers characterized the PCR. Sequenced by immunoSEQ multiplex PCR; TCRdb stores in-frame clones only, minus some. The repertoire holds 60,000 to 95,000 clones, about 79% seen once, with under 20% in the top ten. Sequencing input: PBMCs. Receptors originate from a man aged 65 to 85 in good health and CMV-seropositive.

The chain joins TRBV14 to TRBJ1-4; D uncertain. In germline, CDR1 is SGHDN, CDR2 FVKESK. Trimming shortened V by 4 bases and J by 0 bases, and 6 bases separated the two germline ends. The CDR3 contains 14 residues. CDR3 residues: CASSPRATNEKLFF. The CDR3 DNA follows: TGTGCCAGCAGCCCAAGAGCAACTAATGAAAAACTGTTTTTT.

This clone has just a few counts. The chain joins TRBV7-2 to TRBJ2-2, with 7 positions matching TRBD1. Germline V CDR1 and CDR2: SGHTA, FQGNSA. V shed 1 base, J shed 3 bases, and the junction held 5 bases outside the gene matches. The CDR3 has 16 residues. The CDR3, as DNA: TGTGCCAGCAGCTTAGGACAGGGCCCCGACACCGGGGAGCTGTTTTTT. As protein: CASSLGQGPDTGELFF.

The chain joins TRBV7-2 to TRBJ1-2; TRBD1 matches 12 bases. Germline assignment: CDR1 SGHTA and CDR2 FQGNSA. V was clipped by 1 base and J by 8 bases; unmatched bases: 8. The CDR3 is 16 amino acids. For the CDR3, the DNA is TGTGCCAGCAGCTTAGTCGGGACAGGGGGCGTGGAGGGCTACACCTTC. This gives the protein CASSLVGTGGVEGYTF.

The chain joins TRBV9 to TRBJ2-2; TRBD2 aligns across 9 bases. The junction had 5 bases not matched to a gene; V was cut back by 3 bases and J by 5 bases. The CDR3 totals 15 residues. CDR1 and CDR2 from the germline V gene are SGDLS and YYNGEE. CDR3 coding DNA: TGTGCCAGCAGCGCTAGGCGGGAGGGAACCGGGGAGCTGTTTTTT. Amino acid sequence: CASSARREGTGELFF. Supplemented by reference TRBV9 and TRBJ2-2, the full variable domain reads DSGVTQTPKHLITATGQRVTLRCSPRSGDLSVYWYQQSLDQGLQFLIQYYNGEERAKGNILERFSAQQFPDLHSELNLSSLELGDSALYFCASSARREGTGELFFGEGSRLTVL.

This sequence joins TRBV14 and TRBJ2-2; TRBD1 might be the D (5 bases). V shed 2 bases and J shed 4 bases, with 8 bases lying between them. Germline V lookup: CDR1 SGHDN, CDR2 FVKESK. This CDR3 contains 14 residues. In DNA form, the CDR3 reads TGTGCCAGCAGCCAACAGGGCGGCACCGGGGAGCTGTTTTTT. This encodes CASSQQGGTGELFF.

The V gene is TRBV19, the J gene TRBJ2-2; the D gene is possibly TRBD1 (6 bases). The length of the CDR3 is 13 residues. The V end lost 2 bases, the J end lost 7 bases, and 8 bases lay between the germline ends. In germline, CDR1 is LNHDA, CDR2 SQIVND (reference sequence). The CDR3 sequence: CASSIPRGGELFF. CDR3 coding DNA: TGTGCCAGTAGTATACCCAGGGGCGGGGAGCTGTTTTTT.

The genes are TRBV28 and TRBJ2-3, with TRBD2 as a possible D gene (5 bases). The CDR3 consists of 14 residues. The V end lost 7 bases, the J end lost 4 bases, and 15 bases lay between the germline ends. CDR1 and CDR2 (germline): MDHEN, SYDVKM. CDR3 DNA sequence: TGTGCCAGCACTCAGGACGCCGGGGCAGATACGCAGTATTTT. Protein product: CASTQDAGADTQYF.

This sequence joins TRBV19 and TRBJ2-3; the D gene is possibly TRBD1 (6 bases). CDR3 length: 14 amino acids. CDR1 and CDR2 from the germline V gene are LNHDA and SQIVND (reference sequence). Trimming cost V 7 bases and J 8 bases, with 19 bases left between them. CDR3 region: CASTEFPGAGTQYF. CDR3 DNA: TGTGCCAGTACCGAATTCCCAGGGGCTGGTACGCAGTATTTT.

The chain is built from TRBV29-1 and TRBJ2-2, with D maybe TRBD2 (6 bases). Germline CDR1 reads SQVTM; CDR2 reads ANQGSEA. The CDR3 has 13 amino acids. Trimming pared 7 bases from V and 3 bases from J, leaving 12 bases between. This chain's CDR3 is CSAGRTDTGELFF. The CDR3 nucleotides are TGCAGCGCAGGGAGGACGGACACCGGGGAGCTGTTTTTT.

The rearrangement links TRBV30 to TRBJ1-1; 7 bases line up with TRBD1. This CDR3 has 13 amino acids. Germline V CDR1 and CDR2: GTSNPN, SVGIG (reference sequence). Trimming at V came to 2 bases and at J to 4 bases, leaving 4 bases not matched to a gene. The CDR3 region is CAWSRGTATEAFF. The CDR3 DNA follows: TGTGCCTGGAGTCGGGGGACAGCCACTGAAGCTTTCTTT.

The chain combines TRBV6-1 with TRBJ2-1; 9 nucleotides match TRBD2. Per the germline V gene, CDR1 is MNHNS and CDR2 is SASEGT. Trimming removed 2 bases from V and 0 bases from J; junction bases left unmatched: 11. This CDR3 spans 19 amino acids. The CDR3 is CASSERIAGELTSYNEQFF. The CDR3 DNA sequence: TGTGCCAGCAGTGAAAGGATAGCGGGAGAATTGACCTCCTACAATGAGCAGTTCTTC.

The chain recombines TRBV9 with TRBJ1-6; D is possibly TRBD1 (6 bases). V was clipped by 8 bases and J by 0 bases, with 9 bases between them. Germline values: CDR1 SGDLS, CDR2 YYNGEE. The CDR3 is made up of 14 amino acids. CDR3 sequence reads: CASTTGSYNSPLHF. The CDR3 DNA reads TGTGCCAGTACGACAGGCTCCTATAATTCACCCCTCCACTTT.

This rearrangement joins TRBV2 to TRBJ2-5, with D maybe TRBD2 (6 bases). V lost 4 bases, J lost 4 bases, and 16 bases lay in between. The CDR3 loop spans 15 amino acids. Germline V lookup: CDR1 SNHLY, CDR2 FYNNEI. The CDR3 DNA is TGTGCCAGCAGTGGTATTGGGCAGGGAGGAGAGACCCAGTACTTC. This translates into CASSGIGQGGETQYF.

This clone appeared a single time. V gene TRBV12-5 combines with J gene TRBJ1-6; a weak D match, TRBD1 (5 bases). V lost 7 bases, J lost 7 bases, and 8 bases lay in between. Germline values: CDR1 LGHNT, CDR2 FRNRAP. The CDR3 contains 12 residues. CDR3 bases: TGTGCTAGTGCCCAGGGAAATTCACCCCTCCACTTT. This translates into CASAQGNSPLHF.

V is TRBV7-2 and J is TRBJ2-7, with TRBD2 matching 7 bases. In germline, CDR1 is SGHTA, CDR2 FQGNSA. The trim removed 4 bases at V and 2 bases at J, leaving 8 bases unmatched. The CDR3 is 15 amino acids. CDR3 coding DNA: TGTGCCAGCAGCTCAAATGCGGGGGTCGCCTACGAGCAGTACTTC. Encoded protein: CASSSNAGVAYEQYF.

The V and J genes are TRBV18 and TRBJ1-2; 9 bases map to TRBD1. V gave up 3 bases and J gave up 0 bases; unmatched junction bases: 5. CDR1 is KGHSH, CDR2 LQKENI, per germline. There are 16 residues in the CDR3. Here the CDR3 DNA reads TGTGCCAGCTCACCGGGACAGGGCCGGACTAACTATGGCTACACCTTC. Translating it yields CASSPGQGRTNYGYTF.

This clone has a handful of counts. The V call is TRBV30, the J call TRBJ2-7, with 12 bases lining up with TRBD1. The V and J ends lost 2 bases and 6 bases, in that order; junction bases with no gene match: 11. The CDR3 extends over 16 amino acids. CDR1 is GTSNPN, CDR2 SVGIG, per germline (reference sequence). The CDR3 sequence is CAWSSPRDRGRREQYF. The CDR3 DNA is TGTGCCTGGAGTTCACCCCGGGACAGGGGGCGGCGCGAGCAGTACTTC.

This sequence joins TRBV5-6 and TRBJ1-5, with 8 bases that match TRBD1. V shed 3 bases and J 4 bases; nucleotides not matched to a gene: 3. Germline values: CDR1 SGHDT, CDR2 YYEEEE. The CDR3 totals 14 residues. CDR3 sequence reads: CASSSDRGNQPQHF. The CDR3 DNA is TGTGCCAGCAGCTCCGACAGGGGTAATCAGCCCCAGCATTTT.

V gene TRBV7-2 combines with J gene TRBJ2-2, with D hard to call. CDR3 length equals 15 residues. Trimming cost V 4 bases and J 0 bases, with 9 bases left between them. CDR1 SGHTA and CDR2 FQGNSA come from the germline V gene. CDR3 amino acids: CASSCGPANTGELFF. CDR3 coding DNA: TGTGCCAGCAGCTGTGGGCCGGCGAACACCGGGGAGCTGTTTTTT.

This clone turned up a few times. The V and J genes are TRBV29-1 and TRBJ2-7; 8 nucleotides align to TRBD1. Germline CDR1 reads SQVTM; CDR2 reads ANQGSEA. With V trimmed by 6 bases and J by 5 bases, 6 bases remained unmatched. The CDR3 runs 12 residues. The CDR3 coding sequence is TGCAGCGTATGGGACAGGTTCCACGAGCAGTACTTC. Translating gives CSVWDRFHEQYF.

The V and J genes are TRBV7-2 and TRBJ2-1; 10 bases are shared with TRBD1. Germline-derived CDR1 and CDR2 are SGHTA and FQGNSA. V gave up 5 bases and J gave up 3 bases; unmatched junction bases: 4. CDR3 length equals 15 residues. CDR3 nucleotides: TGTGCCAGCAGCCTCGACAGGGGGCTCTACAATGAGCAGTTCTTC. This sequence encodes CASSLDRGLYNEQFF.

The rearrangement joins TRBV19 to TRBJ1-5, with TRBD1 as a possible D gene (5 bases). Germline CDR1 and CDR2: LNHDA and SQIVND (reference sequence). The CDR3 is made up of 14 amino acids. V lost 10 bases and J 4 bases, leaving 17 bases between the germline ends. For the CDR3, the DNA is TGTGCCACCGCCCCCGCGGGGGGTAATCAGCCCCAGCATTTT. Translating gives CATAPAGGNQPQHF.

This chain links TRBV28 with TRBJ2-7; D unresolved. Per germline, CDR1 MDHEN and CDR2 SYDVKM. Deletions cut 7 bases from V and 2 bases from J, with 12 bases between. The CDR3 loop spans 13 amino acids. The CDR3, as DNA: TGTGCCAGCACCCCCCGCACTACCTACGAGCAGTACTTC. Residues: CASTPRTTYEQYF.

The CDR3: CASSYSTDSNQPQHF. In DNA form, the CDR3 reads TGTGCCAGCAGTTACTCGACTGATAGCAATCAGCCCCAGCATTTT. J is TRBJ1-5 and V is TRBV6-5; no definite D call. Germline CDR1 reads MNHEY; CDR2 reads SVGAGI. V shed 0 bases and J shed 0 bases, with 6 bases lying between them. The CDR3 spans 15 residues.

The V and J genes are TRBV11-2 and TRBJ1-5; D remains unclear. CDR1 and CDR2 from the germline V gene are SGHAT and FQNNGV. V was cut by 0 bases and J by 2 bases, with 5 bases left in between. This CDR3 region has 14 residues. CDR3 nucleotides: TGTGCCAGCAGCTTAGACGGGGGCAATCAGCCCCAGCATTTT. Protein: CASSLDGGNQPQHF.

The gene calls are TRBV21-1 and TRBJ2-7; no DNA check was done on the table's D call, TRBD2. TRBV21-1 is termed a pseudogene. There are 13 residues in the CDR3. CDR3 region: CASRKQLVYEQYF. The CDR3, as DNA: TGTGCCAGCAGAAAACAACTAGTGTACGAGCAGTACTTC.